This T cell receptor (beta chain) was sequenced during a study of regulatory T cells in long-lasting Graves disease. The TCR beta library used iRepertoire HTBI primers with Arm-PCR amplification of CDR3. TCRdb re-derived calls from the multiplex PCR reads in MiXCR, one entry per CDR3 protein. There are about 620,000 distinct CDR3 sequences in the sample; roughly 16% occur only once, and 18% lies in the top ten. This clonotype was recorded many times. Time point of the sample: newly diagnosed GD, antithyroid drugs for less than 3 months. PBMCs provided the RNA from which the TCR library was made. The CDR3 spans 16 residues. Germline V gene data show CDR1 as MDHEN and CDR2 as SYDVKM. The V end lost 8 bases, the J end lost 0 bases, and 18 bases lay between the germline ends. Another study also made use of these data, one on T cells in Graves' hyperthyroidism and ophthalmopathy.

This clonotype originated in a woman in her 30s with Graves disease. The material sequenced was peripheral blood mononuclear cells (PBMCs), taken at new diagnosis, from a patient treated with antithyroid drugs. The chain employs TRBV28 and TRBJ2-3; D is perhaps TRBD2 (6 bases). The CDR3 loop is CASGGTREPSTDTQYF. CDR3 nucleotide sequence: TGTGCCAGCGGGGGGACCCGGGAACCAAGCACAGATACGCAGTATTTT.